The 3 T cell receptor beta chains below come from one sample, sequenced in a study of cytomegalovirus exposure and HLA in healthy donors. This PCR relied on a set of 60 Vbeta primers and 13 Jbeta primers. TCRdb keeps only in-frame clones here, not all; method: immunoSEQ multiplex PCR. The top ten hold over 2.5% of the sample, which has about 130,000 clones, 75% to 85% seen once. Sequencing was done on a sample of PBMCs. The receptors shown here come from a male donor in good health and CMV-seronegative.

The V call is TRBV30, the J call TRBJ1-6; TRBD1 matches at 8 bases. Germline CDR1 GTSNPN, CDR2 SVGIG (reference sequence). V trimming: 3 bases; J trimming: 10 bases; junction bases outside the gene matches: 5. The CDR3 runs to 13 residues. The CDR3 protein is CAWRTGVNSPLHF. The CDR3 nucleotides are TGTGCCTGGAGGACAGGGGTAAACTCACCCCTCCACTTT.

The gene calls are TRBV18 and TRBJ2-1; 10 bases fit TRBD2. Trimming at V came to 3 bases and at J to 0 bases, leaving 8 bases not matched to a gene. This CDR3 is 18 amino acids long. Germline V gene sequence: CDR1 KGHSH, CDR2 LQKENI. The CDR3 loop reads CASSPSGVAGGSYNEQFF. The CDR3 DNA is TGTGCCAGCTCACCCTCCGGTGTAGCGGGAGGCTCCTACAATGAGCAGTTCTTC.

This chain joins TRBV9 and TRBJ2-7; 7 positions match TRBD2. J gave up 7 bases and V 7 bases, and 5 bases lay outside the gene matches. The CDR3 runs 11 residues. Germline V gene sequence: CDR1 SGDLS, CDR2 YYNGEE. The CDR3 loop is CASGRASEQYF. The CDR3 coding sequence is TGTGCCAGCGGGAGGGCCAGTGAGCAGTACTTC.